This T cell receptor beta chain derives from a study of T cell responses to AZD1222 COVID-19 vaccine. Clones were read by immunoSEQ multiplex PCR, and TCRdb kept only the in-frame ones, dropping some. The repertoire holds 110,000 or so clones, with around 87% as singletons. The receptor comes from an adult who received the AZD1222 COVID-19 vaccine. Sequenced here: peripheral blood, sampled 28 days after the second AZD1222 dose.

The CDR3 sequence is CATSSRSQGGNQPQHF. CDR3 in DNA: TGTGCCACCAGCAGTAGATCTCAGGGAGGCAATCAGCCCCAGCATTTT. The chain has TRBV15 and TRBJ1-5; D may be TRBD1 (5 bases). The CDR3 contains 16 residues. Germline CDR1 is LNHNV and CDR2 is YYDKDF (reference sequence). V shed 3 bases and J shed 2 bases, with 14 bases lying between them.